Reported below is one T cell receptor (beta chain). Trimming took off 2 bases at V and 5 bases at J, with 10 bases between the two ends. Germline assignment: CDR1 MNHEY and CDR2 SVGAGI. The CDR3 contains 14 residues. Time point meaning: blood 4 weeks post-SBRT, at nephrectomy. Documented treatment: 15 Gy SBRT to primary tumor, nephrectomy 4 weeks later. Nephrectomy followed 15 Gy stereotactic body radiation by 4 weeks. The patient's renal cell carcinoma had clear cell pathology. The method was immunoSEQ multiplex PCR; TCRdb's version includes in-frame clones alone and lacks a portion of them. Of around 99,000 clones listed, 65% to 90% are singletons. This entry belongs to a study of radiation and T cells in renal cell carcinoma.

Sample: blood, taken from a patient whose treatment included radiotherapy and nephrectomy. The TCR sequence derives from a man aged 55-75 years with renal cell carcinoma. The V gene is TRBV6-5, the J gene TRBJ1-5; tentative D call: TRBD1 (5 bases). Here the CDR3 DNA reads TGTGCCAGCAGTTACCGGCAGGGTTATCAGCCCCAGCATTTT. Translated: CASSYRQGYQPQHF.